The sequence of this T cell receptor (beta chain) was determined in a study of patients and donors after allogeneic stem cell transplantation. The CDR3 has 15 amino acids. CDR1 is SGHRS and CDR2 is YFSETQ in the germline V gene. V lost 0 bases to trimming and J lost 0 bases, with 8 bases between them. Each CDR3 protein is one row after TCRdb ran MiXCR on the RT-PCR reads. The profile shows hundreds of thousands of distinct CDR3 sequences, approximately 16% of them singletons. This clonotype was found a few times. This chain connects TRBV5-1 to TRBJ2-3; D not resolved. The specimen sequenced was blood, either unsorted or a sorted T cell fraction (not recorded which). This TCR came from a human donor who was either an allogeneic HSCT recipient or a stem cell or donor lymphocyte infusion donor (not recorded which). It is not recorded whose cells these are; they may come from a transplant donor. CDR3 residues: CASSLVPKSTDTQYF. The CDR3 DNA follows: TGCGCCAGCAGCTTGGTCCCGAAGAGCACAGATACGCAGTATTTT.